This TCR beta chain derives from a study of blood T cell repertoires in COVID-19. About the study: PBMCs, B-cell-depleted T cells, or T cells were the source of the cDNA or gDNA that made up the material.

Authors' analysis steps: For nucleated cells, counts were estimated from reference gene primer amplification. Sequencing used immunoSEQ multiplex PCR; TCRdb keeps in-frame clones, though not all of them. V, J and clone size derive from that table, while D and trimming were established from the DNA sequence. The repertoire consists of some 90,000 clones, with approximately 87% occurring once and the leading ten covering about an eighth. A single count supports this clone. The ends lost 4 bases at V and 0 bases at J; junction bases unmatched: 7. The CDR3 is 17 amino acids. The V gene's germline CDR1 is SGDLS and CDR2 YYNGEE.

The chain has TRBV9 and TRBJ1-6; 7 bases align to TRBD1. The sample was peripheral blood. The sequence was collected from a human donor in a cohort sampled during active COVID-19. DNA for the CDR3: TGTGCCAGCAGCCCTGGACAGGCCCGCTCCTATAATTCACCCCTCCACTTT. Amino acids: CASSPGQARSYNSPLHF.